The present TCR beta chain was sequenced within a study of shared clonotypes between healthy human individuals. This CDR3 has 14 residues. V was pared by 0 bases and J by 7 bases, with 13 bases between. The germline V gene has CDR1 SGHVS and CDR2 FQNEAQ. Naive CD8 isolation took CD45RO-negative cells positively selected for CCR7 and excluded terminally differentiated effector memory CD45RA+ cells. This clone was detected once. Repertoires were generated with immunoSEQ multiplex PCR, while TCRdb's copy carries only in-frame clones and drops some. Of about 1,900,000 clones listed, about 95% are singletons.

The chain is built from TRBV7-8 and TRBJ2-7, with D possibly matching TRBD2 (6 bases). This TCR came from a man in his late teens or twenties in good health. The sample consisted of naive CD8+ T cells sorted from blood. DNA for the CDR3: TGTGCCAGCAGCTTAGCGGCGGGAATGTATGAGCAGTACTTC. It codes for CASSLAAGMYEQYF.